This section outlines one TCR beta chain sequence together with its context. Its antigen target is currently unknown. A read error may be the cause here, since a much bigger clone is one base away. Amplification of TCR beta CDR3 regions was carried out from RNA transcripts. A first-round RT-PCR of the TCR CDR3 used the HTBI primer set with the Qiagen OneStep RT-PCR kit. Libraries were constructed in a second round of multiplex PCR, after which size selection and purification were carried out. The libraries were sequenced on an Illumina HiSeq2000 using paired-end 100 bp reads. The authors processed their data as follows. Raw data were processed with SOAPnuke, discarding reads with adapters, uncalled bases, mean Phred below 15, or no exact constant-primer or identifier match. High-quality paired reads were merged with COPE v1.2.5, and unique nucleotide sequences were defined as clonotypes. MiTCR v1.1 was used to align clonotypes to the IMGT TRBV, TRBD and TRBJ reference segments. The analysis included only V-J combinations with a frequency above 0.0001, which together covered over 98% of the repertoires. The TCS score was defined as F50 (clonal expansion) divided by E x V (chaos), with BLOSUM62-based TCRdist calculated between CDR3 peptides within each V-J. Welch's t-statistics and random forest reduced around 520 V-J features to 10 to 15, which were used in a naive Bayes classifier (R e1071). TCRdb trimmed the raw reads at Q25, called clones with MiXCR and kept productive beta chains. Under each unique CDR3 protein, matching rows form one entry showing the most common genes and DNA. The V and J calls and clone size are TCRdb's, not the authors'. Counted in this sample were more than 350,000 distinct CDR3 sequences; about 15% of them appeared once. Roughly 20% of the sample comes from the top ten.

This entry is derived from a study of T cells in Graves' hyperthyroidism and ophthalmopathy (dated by TCRdb to between 2018 and 2021). About the investigation overall: Peripheral blood samples were taken at the time of initial diagnosis, prior to any treatment. For training and testing, the roughly 93 patients in the discovery cohort were randomly divided in a 7:3 ratio. Following sampling, methimazole starting at 30 mg daily was given to hyperthyroidism patients, and high-dose intravenous methylprednisolone was given to ophthalmopathy patients. To identify distinguishing TCR V-J signatures, a discovery cohort of 100 or so patients was used, comprising 40 to 45 with Graves' ophthalmopathy and 57 with stable Graves' hyperthyroidism. An independent validation cohort of around 19 hyperthyroidism patients and roughly 16 patients who later progressed to ophthalmopathy tested prospective prediction of ophthalmopathy. The paper describes TCR Vbeta CDR3 sequencing of roughly 130 peripheral blood samples, made up of 40 to 45 ophthalmopathy patients, 70 to 80 hyperthyroidism patients and approximately 17 progressor patients. The study also compared thyroid tissue and blood T-cell repertoires from a handful of Graves' hyperthyroidism patients. Paper-wide results and their limitations: A 13 V-J signature model separated ophthalmopathy from stable hyperthyroidism, with about 90% sensitivity and around 84% specificity in cross-validation and 80%/75% in testing. Most expanded thyroid clonotypes (frequency above 0.001) were also found in blood, which suggests that blood repertoires may mirror thyroid immune responses. No statistical method was used to set the sample size in advance, and investigators knew the group allocation. During validation, the model predicted progression to ophthalmopathy a median of around six months ahead of onset, with approximately 71% sensitivity and 72.22% specificity.

Ophthalmopathy patients had moderately to severely active disease, with a Clinical Activity Score of 3 or more, a NOSPECS grade of 4 or more, and a disease duration of less than 3 months. The study excluded patients with uncontrolled infections, other autoimmune diseases, pregnancy or lactation. Diagnoses were established on the basis of clinical symptoms, serum thyroxine and TRAb, thyroid ultrasound, and orbital computed tomography. PBMCs were separated from approximately 10 ml of fresh peripheral blood using Ficoll-Paque density gradient centrifugation. Total RNA was extracted using Trizol reagent, and RNA quality was assessed on an Agilent 2100 Bioanalyzer. The cysteine opens and the phenylalanine closes a CDR3 of 11 amino acids. The retained sequence is limited to the CDR3, 33 bases, with the frame set at the first base. V is shortened by 6 bases, J by 8 bases, and the region joining them spans 10 bases.

This clonotype was sampled from a woman in her fifties or sixties with Graves' ophthalmopathy. Specimen: blood. The chain joins TRBV12-3 or TRBV12-4 to TRBJ1-2, with the D segment identity uncertain. The CDR3 region reads CASSQDYGYTF. Here is the DNA: TGTGCCAGCAGCCAGGATTACGGCTACACCTTC.